This T cell receptor (beta chain) came from a study of OX40 agonist ivuxolimab in advanced cancers. A note on the overall study: Ivuxolimab was a fully human IgG2 agonistic monoclonal antibody targeting the costimulatory receptor OX40 (CD134). The monotherapy dose-escalation portion (N ≈ 52 patients) of the phase I ivuxolimab trial is reported in the paper. Partial responses occurred in three dose-escalation patients: two with cutaneous melanoma and one with hepatocellular carcinoma. Peripheral TCRbeta sequencing was intended to test whether TCR sequence diversity was altered and clonal T-cell expansion was caused by ivuxolimab. Of the 50 to 55 dose-escalation patients, hepatocellular carcinoma was present in about 20, melanoma in approximately 15, renal cell carcinoma in 9 and head and neck cancer in 9. Patients were allowed to have had prior anti-PD-1, anti-PD-L1 or anti-CTLA-4 therapy, and roughly two fifths of the dose-escalation patients had been treated with checkpoint inhibitors. In the dose-escalation cohort, 65% to 90% of patients were male, and the mean age was approximately 64 years, with a range of roughly 20 to 80. Intravenous ivuxolimab was administered to patients every 2 weeks at six dose levels: 0.01, 0.1, 0.3, 1.5, 3 and 10 mg/kg.

Genomic DNA was extracted from sorted cells for sequencing of the TCRbeta CDR3 region. TCRbeta CDR3 regions were sequenced using the immunoSEQ Assay. This immuneACCESS table, as held by TCRdb, lists in-frame sequences with V and J called but not all clones. Of the missing ones, under half trace to an unresolved V gene in checked studies; the others have no known cause. The sample table shows around 54,000 clones, and around 94% are seen once. Roughly 12% of the sample rests with the top ten. Details on this clone: There is no known antigen for this receptor. No base-level quality is on record; no much larger clone is a single base apart.

Patients with autoimmune disease history or receiving systemic immunosuppression were excluded from the trial. In every dose cohort, peripheral blood was drawn for TCR sequencing at baseline, cycle 4 day 1, and cycle 7 day 1. The samples were taken from a phase I, first-in-human, multicenter, open-label dose-escalation trial of ivuxolimab. Adults with locally advanced or metastatic melanoma, renal cell, hepatocellular, or head and neck squamous cell carcinoma were enrolled in the trial. Before TCR sequencing, CD4+ T cells and CD8+ T cells from peripheral blood were sorted into separate populations. The CDR3 starts with the cysteine, ends with the phenylalanine, and has 14 residues. Only the CDR3 DNA stays, 42 bases, in frame from base 1. The germline V gene yields MGHRA for CDR1 and YSYEKL for CDR2. A distance of 11 bases separates the germline ends of V and J, which lose 2 bases and 4 bases respectively.

What the study reported, not specific to this receptor: At doses of 0.1 to 3.0 mg/kg, clonal expansion of both CD4+ and CD8+ T cells in blood was seen between baseline and week 6. Low levels of normalized T-cell clonal expansion were also seen in some patients who did not respond. The antigen specificity of the clonally expanded peripheral T cells was not determined. In partial responders in the 0.1-3.0 mg/kg groups, normalized peripheral clonal expansion was found to be among the lowest, especially among CD8+ T cells. On average, CD8+ T cells showed more expanded clones than CD4+ T cells after ivuxolimab.

The chain joins TRBV4-1 to TRBJ1-1; the D segment cannot be called with confidence. The sequence was obtained from an adult with an advanced solid tumor such as melanoma, head and neck, liver or kidney cancer. The sequencing used CD4+ or CD8+ T cells sorted from blood, collected in a trial of the OX40 agonist ivuxolimab. The CDR3 protein sequence reads: CASSQTLGSTEAFF. The bases read TGCGCCAGCAGCCAAACCTTAGGTAGCACTGAAGCTTTCTTT.